In its sample, the clone carrying this TCR beta chain was seen a few times. V gave up 4 bases and J gave up 2 bases, with 8 bases separating them. The germline V gene has CDR1 MNHEY and CDR2 SMNVEV (reference sequence). The CDR3 has 13 amino acids. The time point denotes: patch test 2, 6 weeks after DPC sensitization. Noted treatment: therapeutic diphenylcyclopropenone sensitization with weekly scalp DPC. From the RACE reads, TCRdb called clonotypes with MiXCR, one entry per CDR3 protein. The sample includes about 380,000 distinct CDR3 sequences, under 6.5% of them seen just once. The entry originates in a study of human T cells and chemical hapten exposure.

The receptor's source is a woman under 30 with alopecia areata. Some clones in this sample may be carry-over from other donors' samples. The chain carries TRBV27 and TRBJ1-1; D is unclear. The sequencing here drew on whole blood, taken in connection with sensitization to the hapten diphenylcyclopropenone (DPC). For the CDR3, the DNA is TGTGCCAGCAGTTGGGAGACTAACACTGAAGCTTTCTTT. Its protein is CASSWETNTEAFF.